Presented here are 12 T cell receptor beta chains from one specimen sequenced in a study of blood T cell repertoires in COVID-19. Assay: immunoSEQ multiplex PCR; the TCRdb copy retains only in-frame clones and omits some. The sample holds around 170,000 clones, 83% seen once. The sequenced sample consisted of peripheral blood. The receptors stem from a woman between 40 and 55 years old with acute or convalescent COVID-19.

The chain joins TRBV11-2 to TRBJ2-1, with D uncertain. V was clipped by 3 bases and J by 2 bases, with 11 bases between them. Germline CDR1 is SGHAT and CDR2 is FQNNGV. CDR3 length: 15 residues. DNA of the CDR3: TGTGCCAGCAGCTTGTGGCAGGCCACCTACAATGAGCAGTTCTTC. Encoded protein: CASSLWQATYNEQFF. The full variable domain, rest sourced from reference TRBV11-2 and TRBJ2-1, is EAGVAQSPRYKIIEKRQSVAFWCNPISGHATLYWYQQILGQGPKLLIQFQNNGVVDDSQLPKDRFSAERLKGVDSTLKIQPAKLEDSAVYLCASSLWQATYNEQFFGPGTRLTVL.

The chain carries TRBV5-1 and TRBJ2-1, with D tentatively TRBD2 (6 bases). Deletions cut 4 bases from V and 0 bases from J, with 20 bases between. The length of the CDR3 is 18 residues. CDR1 SGHRS and CDR2 YFSETQ come from the germline V gene. In DNA, the CDR3 is TGCGCCAGCAGCCGGGCCCCAGGGACTGGTAGCTCCTACAATGAGCAGTTCTTC. Protein: CASSRAPGTGSSYNEQFF. Filled out from reference TRBV5-1 and TRBJ2-1, the complete variable domain reads KAGVTQTPRYLIKTRGQQVTLSCSPISGHRSVSWYQQTPGQGLQFLFEYFSETQRNKGNFPGRFSGRQFSNSRSEMNVSTLELGDSALYLCASSRAPGTGSSYNEQFFGPGTRLTVL.

Here the CDR3 DNA reads TGCGCCAGCAGCTTGAGAGGTTTCGAAAAACTGTTTTTT. Protein product: CASSLRGFEKLFF. The rearrangement links TRBV5-1 to TRBJ1-4; no reliable D call. This CDR3 spans 13 amino acids. The V and J ends lost 1 base and 8 bases respectively, with 9 bases between them. Germline V gene sequence: CDR1 SGHRS, CDR2 YFSETQ.

The rearrangement joins TRBV4-1 to TRBJ2-2; D remains unclear. Trimming stripped 0 bases from V and 1 base from J, with 9 bases between. Per germline, CDR1 MGHRA and CDR2 YSYEKL. This CDR3 is built from 16 residues. The CDR3 bases are TGCGCCAGCAGCCAAGAAGCTGGCGGGAACACCGGGGAGCTGTTTTTT. It yields the protein CASSQEAGGNTGELFF.

The J gene is TRBJ2-3, the V gene TRBV4-2; TRBD2 matches 13 bases. The germline V gene has CDR1 LGHNA and CDR2 YNFKEQ. V was clipped by 4 bases and J by 0 bases; unmatched bases: 10. This CDR3 is built from 19 residues. The CDR3 DNA reads TGTGCCAGCAGCCCGTTGACTAGCGGGGGGAGAAAAAGCACAGATACGCAGTATTTT. This gives the protein CASSPLTSGGRKSTDTQYF.

This clone showed up just once. This chain links TRBV11-3 with TRBJ2-7; possibly TRBD2 for D (5 bases). Trimming removed 3 bases at V and 3 bases at J, with 12 bases between. Germline-derived CDR1 and CDR2 are SGHNT and YENEEA. The CDR3 runs 14 residues. CDR3: CASSLTNVGYEQYF. CDR3 bases: TGTGCCAGCAGCTTGACTAACGTCGGCTACGAGCAGTACTTC.

This sequence joins TRBV29-1 and TRBJ2-1; 7 positions match TRBD2. The CDR3 contains 13 residues. The V gene's germline CDR1 is SQVTM and CDR2 ANQGSEA. After removal of 6 bases from V and 0 bases from J, the junction contained 2 bases not matched to a gene. Here the CDR3 DNA reads TGCAGCGTGCGGGAGTCCTCCTACAATGAGCAGTTCTTC. Protein product: CSVRESSYNEQFF.

The V and J genes are TRBV5-1 and TRBJ2-7; 7 bases are a match to TRBD1. CDR3 length equals 15 residues. Germline-derived CDR1 and CDR2 are SGHRS and YFSETQ. The junction had 9 bases not matched to a gene; V was cut back by 3 bases and J by 3 bases. The CDR3 nucleotides are TGCGCCAGCAGCTCTACTTACAGGGGACACTACGAGCAGTACTTC. It is translated as CASSSTYRGHYEQYF.

The V call is TRBV28, the J call TRBJ2-2, with D perhaps TRBD1 (6 bases). The CDR3 is 15 residues long. The germline gives CDR1 MDHEN, CDR2 SYDVKM. V lost 9 bases and J 5 bases, leaving 19 bases between the germline ends. CDR3 amino acids: CASSPPGDGTGELFF. CDR3 coding DNA: TGTGCCAGTTCGCCCCCAGGGGATGGGACCGGGGAGCTGTTTTTT.

This chain joins TRBV28 and TRBJ1-5, with 8 bases fitting TRBD1. The V gene end was trimmed by 7 bases and the J gene end by 7 bases; junction bases not matched to a gene: 12. Germline V gene data show CDR1 as MDHEN and CDR2 as SYDVKM. This CDR3 is built from 15 residues. The DNA of the CDR3 is TGTGCCAGCACCCCTCAGACAGGGGCACGGCAGCCCCAGCATTTT. Its translation is CASTPQTGARQPQHF.

V gene TRBV27 combines with J gene TRBJ2-7; 10 bases align to TRBD1. Germline V gives CDR1 MNHEY, CDR2 SMNVEV (reference sequence). The length of the CDR3 is 16 residues. V was pared by 6 bases and J by 3 bases, with 11 bases of the junction left unmatched. The CDR3 here is CASSAPPGQGYYEQYF. Here the CDR3 DNA reads TGTGCCAGCAGCGCCCCTCCGGGACAGGGGTACTACGAGCAGTACTTC.

The chain is built from TRBV28 and TRBJ2-1; 7 nucleotides line up with TRBD1. Trimming at V came to 3 bases and at J to 5 bases, leaving 13 bases not matched to a gene. Germline assignment: CDR1 MDHEN and CDR2 SYDVKM. This CDR3 contains 17 residues. The CDR3 bases are TGTGCCAGCAGTTTGTACATAAACAGGGGACATAACAATGAGCAGTTCTTC. The encoded protein is CASSLYINRGHNNEQFF.